The following is a T cell receptor beta chain sequence with its context. What it binds is unknown. This record belongs to a study of T cell responses to AZD1222 COVID-19 vaccine. Across the study: Investigators merged groups given second doses at roughly 4 or roughly 12 weeks. Findings and caveats of the study: Among the donors, most were white British and more were female, and clonal diversity was possibly underestimated. Reports say nearly half of spike-specific TCRs go after unmutated variant regions.

Measured with immunoSEQ multiplex PCR; TCRdb has only the in-frame clones, and not every one. The sample yields tens of thousands of clones, around 87% seen once. The source material was peripheral blood, sampled on day 0 of AZD1222 vaccination. The TCR sequence derives from an adult in good health.

The CDR3 loop reads CASKRVQGDNQPQHF. The CDR3 DNA is TGTGCCAGTAAACGGGTCCAGGGTGACAATCAGCCCCAGCATTTT. This chain uses TRBV6-5 with TRBJ1-5, with D tentatively TRBD1 (5 bases). Germline V gene sequence: CDR1 MNHEY, CDR2 SVGAGI. Trimming stripped 9 bases from V and 3 bases from J, with 18 bases between. The CDR3 totals 15 residues.